The rows below give T cell receptor beta chains drawn from one sample of a study of blood T cells in healthy people across ages. TCRdb reanalysed the 5' RACE reads using MiXCR and keeps one entry per CDR3 protein. The repertoire holds hundreds of thousands of distinct CDR3 sequences, about 54% seen once, with approximately 40% in the top ten. The material sequenced was blood. Every receptor here comes from a man aged 55 to 69 in good health. CDR3s include the opening cysteine and the closing phenylalanine or tryptophan. D genes are given only for firm matches. Part of the rows lack a size; the others show once, few, many or a class for expanded clones.

>TRBJ2-3|-|TRBD2|TRBV20-1
TGCAGTGCTAGAGATCTAGGGAGGGGCACAGATACGCAGTATTTT
CSARDLGRGTDTQYF
>TRBJ2-5|-|TRBD2|TRBV20-1
TGCAGTGCTAAAGGCGGGGGTTTGTTTGCCCAAGAGACCCAGTACTTC
CSAKGGGLFAQETQYF
>TRBJ2-5|-|-|TRBV2
TGTGCCAGCAGTGTTTTCGGCAGCGAGACCCAGTACTTC
CASSVFGSETQYF
>TRBJ1-5|-|TRBD1|TRBV6-1
TGTGCCAGCAGCCGGGGACAGACAAGCAATCAGCCCCAGCATTTT
CASSRGQTSNQPQHF
>TRBJ2-1|-|-|TRBV20-1
TGCAGTGCCCCCCCCGGACTCAGTGAGCAGTTCTTC
CSAPPGLSEQFF
>TRBJ2-3|-|TRBD2|TRBV4-1
TGCGCCAGCAGCTCGGGACTAGCGGGGGGTCGCGGCACAGATACGCAGTATTTT
CASSSGLAGGRGTDTQYF
>TRBJ1-2|-|-|TRBV25-1
TGTGCCAGCAGTGAAAGCGGAAGGGGCTATGGCTACACCTTC
CASSESGRGYGYTF
>TRBJ1-2|-|-|TRBV29-1
TGCAGCGTTGAGGGCAGGGTCTATGGCTACACCTTC
CSVEGRVYGYTF
>TRBJ2-5|few|TRBD2|TRBV3-1
TGTGCCAGCAGCCCGGCGGGGGGGCCGCAAGAGACCCAGTACTTC
CASSPAGGPQETQYF
>TRBJ2-3|-|-|TRBV11-2
TGTGCCAGCAGCTTAGACCAGGACAGTAGGGTGGATACGCAGTATTTT
CASSLDQDSRVDTQYF
>TRBJ2-3|few|-|TRBV5-1
TGCGCCAGCAGCGCCCCAGGGGCGGCAGATACGCAGTATTTT
CASSAPGAADTQYF
>TRBJ2-4|-|-|TRBV15
TGTGCCACCAGCAGAAGGGCAGGCATCGGGGAAAACATTCAGTACTTC
CATSRRAGIGENIQYF
>TRBJ2-2|few|TRBD2|TRBV3-1
TGTGCCAGCAGCCCGACTAGCGGGTTCACCGGGGAGCTGTTTTTT
CASSPTSGFTGELFF
>TRBJ2-1|few|TRBD2|TRBV7-8
TGTGCCAGCAGCCGATTCCGCAGCGGGGCCAGTGAGCAGTTCTTC
CASSRFRSGASEQFF